Below are 15 T cell receptor beta chains sequenced from a single sample in a study of cytomegalovirus exposure and HLA in healthy donors. The study ran its PCR with 60 Vbeta and 13 Jbeta primers. Sequencing used immunoSEQ multiplex PCR; TCRdb keeps in-frame clones, though not all of them. The sample includes 100,000 to 150,000 clones, around 85% of them seen just once. Sequenced sample: PBMCs. The receptors derive from a man between 18 and 35 years old in good health and CMV-seropositive.

The genes are TRBV2 and TRBJ2-3; the D gene is possibly TRBD1 (5 bases). The ends were cut back, 7 bases at V and 2 bases at J, with 13 bases in the middle. This CDR3 is 14 amino acids long. Germline V CDR1 and CDR2: SNHLY, FYNNEI. CDR3 DNA sequence: TGTGCCAGCAAGGACACCCTAAACACAGATACGCAGTATTTT. The encoded protein is CASKDTLNTDTQYF.

This clone was picked up one time. This chain connects TRBV10-3 to TRBJ1-1, with TRBD1 matching 9 bases. Trimming took 4 bases from V and 5 from J; bases not matched to a gene: 2. Germline assignment: CDR1 ENHRY and CDR2 SYGVKD. The CDR3 is 13 amino acids. The CDR3 nucleotides are TGTGCCATCAGTGGAGGACAGGGGACTGAAGCTTTCTTT. Its translation is CAISGGQGTEAFF.

This clone was recorded once. This chain links TRBV19 with TRBJ2-2; D unclear. CDR3 length equals 14 residues. CDR1 LNHDA and CDR2 SQIVND come from the germline V gene (reference sequence). Trimming took 9 bases from V and 3 from J, leaving 14 bases between them. The CDR3 nucleotides read TGTGCCAGCTCCTTCAACTACTACACCGGGGAGCTGTTTTTT. This gives the protein CASSFNYYTGELFF.

A few counts support this clone. The V and J genes are TRBV6-6 and TRBJ2-7, with a weak D call TRBD1 (6 bases). V shed 5 bases and J shed 0 bases, with 14 bases lying between them. The CDR3 spans 15 residues. The germline CDR1 and CDR2 sequences are MNHNY and SVGAGI (reference sequence). DNA of the CDR3: TGTGCCAGCAGTATACAGGGTATGGGCTCCTACGAGCAGTACTTC. Amino acid sequence: CASSIQGMGSYEQYF.

The chain has TRBV7-2 and TRBJ2-3; TRBD2 agrees at 7 bases. This CDR3 is built from 14 residues. Trimming removed 2 bases from V and 10 bases from J; junction bases left unmatched: 9. Germline V lookup: CDR1 SGHTA, CDR2 FQGNSA. The CDR3 region is CASSLMAGEYSQYF. The CDR3 DNA follows: TGTGCCAGCAGCTTAATGGCGGGGGAGTATTCGCAGTATTTT.

The chain links TRBV7-9 to TRBJ2-2; D is undetermined. Germline V CDR1 and CDR2: SEHNR, FQNEAQ (reference sequence). Between the trimmed V and J ends, which lost 4 bases and 2 bases, there was a span of 14 bases. This CDR3 comprises 16 residues. The CDR3 reads CASSSLPLSNTGELFF. The CDR3 nucleotides read TGTGCCAGCAGCTCTCTTCCCCTATCAAACACCGGGGAGCTGTTTTTT.

The chain combines TRBV6-1 with TRBJ2-5; D is perhaps TRBD1 (5 bases). The CDR3 extends over 15 amino acids. Germline loops: CDR1 MNHNS, CDR2 SASEGT. V lost 4 bases and J 5 bases, leaving 17 bases between the germline ends. The CDR3 loop is CASSGSRAIMETQYF. The CDR3 bases are TGTGCCAGCAGTGGAAGCAGGGCAATAATGGAGACCCAGTACTTC.

The chain joins TRBV27 to TRBJ2-6; a weak D match, TRBD1 (6 bases). The CDR3 spans 16 residues. V was clipped by 0 bases and J by 0 bases, with 6 bases between them. CDR1 is MNHEY and CDR2 is SMNVEV in the germline V gene (reference sequence). The chain's CDR3 is CASSLSDSSGANVLTF. The DNA of the CDR3 is TGTGCCAGCAGTTTATCGGACAGCTCTGGGGCCAACGTCCTGACTTTC.

The rearrangement uses TRBV29-1 and TRBJ2-7; tentative D call: TRBD2 (5 bases). Trimming left V 4 bases short and J 2 bases short, with 12 bases between. CDR1 and CDR2 (germline): SQVTM, ANQGSEA. CDR3 length: 13 amino acids. CDR3 sequence: CSVVEADTYEQYF. The CDR3 DNA follows: TGCAGCGTTGTGGAGGCAGATACCTACGAGCAGTACTTC.

The V and J genes are TRBV19 and TRBJ2-6; D perhaps matches TRBD1 (5 bases). V was cut by 1 base and J by 13 bases, with 17 bases left in between. The CDR3 spans 15 residues. CDR1 LNHDA and CDR2 SQIVND come from the germline V gene (reference sequence). CDR3 sequence reads: CASSIGRRTMEVLTF. DNA for the CDR3: TGTGCCAGTAGTATAGGCAGACGGACAATGGAGGTCCTGACTTTC.

The gene calls are TRBV6-6 and TRBJ1-2, with no clear D. The CDR3 contains 14 residues. V was clipped by 7 bases and J by 1 base, with 13 bases between them. Germline V CDR1 and CDR2: MNHNY, SVGAGI (reference sequence). The CDR3 protein is CASTLGEVNYGYTF. Written as DNA, the CDR3 is TGTGCCAGCACTCTAGGAGAGGTTAACTATGGCTACACCTTC.

This clone was found once. This rearrangement joins TRBV6-6 to TRBJ1-1; TRBD1 might be the D (6 bases). Germline CDR1 reads MNHNY; CDR2 reads SVGAGI (reference sequence). Between the trimmed V and J ends, which lost 6 bases and 0 bases, there was a span of 14 bases. The CDR3 is 15 amino acids. CDR3: CASRSRQELNTEAFF. The DNA for the CDR3 is TGTGCCAGCAGATCCCGACAGGAACTGAACACTGAAGCTTTCTTT.

The rearrangement uses TRBV7-2 and TRBJ1-5, with a tentative D call TRBD1 (5 bases). Germline V gives CDR1 SGHTA, CDR2 FQGNSA. Trimming pared 2 bases from V and 0 bases from J, leaving 14 bases between. The CDR3 length is 17 residues. CDR3 nucleotides: TGTGCCAGCAGCTTATTCGTCGGGGGTGGTAGCAATCAGCCCCAGCATTTT. It translates to CASSLFVGGGSNQPQHF. Drawing the rest from reference TRBV7-2 and TRBJ1-5, the complete variable domain is GAGVSQSPSNKVTEKGKDVELRCDPISGHTALYWYRQSLGQGLEFLIYFQGNSAPDKSGLPSDRFSAERTGGSVSTLTIQRTQQEDSAVYLCASSLFVGGGSNQPQHFGDGTRLSIL.

This clone was seen just once. The CDR3 here is CASSPSRGYGNTEAFF. As DNA, the CDR3 is TGTGCCAGCAGCCCATCCAGGGGGTACGGAAACACTGAAGCTTTCTTT. The chain carries TRBV13 and TRBJ1-1; the match to TRBD1 covers 7 bases. CDR3 length equals 16 residues. Germline V lookup: CDR1 PRHDT, CDR2 FYEKMQ (reference sequence). Trimming at V came to 5 bases and at J to 2 bases, leaving 11 bases not matched to a gene.

This clone occurred once. The CDR3 nucleotides are TGTGCCAGCAGCTACGACCGGAGGAATGAAAAACTGTTTTTT. Protein: CASSYDRRNEKLFF. This sequence joins TRBV27 and TRBJ1-4, with no clear D. Germline lookup yields CDR1 MNHEY and CDR2 SMNVEV (reference sequence). This CDR3 is 14 amino acids long. V lost 6 bases to trimming and J lost 5 bases, with 13 bases between them.